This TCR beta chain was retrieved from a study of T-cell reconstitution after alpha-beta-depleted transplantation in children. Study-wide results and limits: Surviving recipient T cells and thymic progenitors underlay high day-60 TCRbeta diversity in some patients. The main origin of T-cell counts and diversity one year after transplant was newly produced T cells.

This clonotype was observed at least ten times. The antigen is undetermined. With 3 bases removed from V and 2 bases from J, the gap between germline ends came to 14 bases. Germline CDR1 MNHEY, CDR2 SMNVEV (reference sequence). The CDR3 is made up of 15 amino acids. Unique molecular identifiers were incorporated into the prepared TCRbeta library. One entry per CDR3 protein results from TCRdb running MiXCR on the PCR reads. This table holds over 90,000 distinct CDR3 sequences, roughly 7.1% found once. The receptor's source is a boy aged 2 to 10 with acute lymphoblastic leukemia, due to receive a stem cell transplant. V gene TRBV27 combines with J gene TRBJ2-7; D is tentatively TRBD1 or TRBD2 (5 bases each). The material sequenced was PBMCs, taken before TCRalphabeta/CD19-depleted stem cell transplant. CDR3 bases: TGTGCCAGCAGTTTGTCGGGACGGCTAACCTACGAGCAGTACTTC. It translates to CASSLSGRLTYEQYF.